This is a list of T cell receptor beta chains from one sample in a study of radiotherapy plus CTLA-4 blockade in lung cancer. Sequencing used immunoSEQ multiplex PCR; TCRdb keeps in-frame clones, though not all of them. The table shows around 110,000 clones, with roughly 77% occurring only once. The sample was peripheral blood, taken from a patient treated with radiotherapy plus ipilimumab. The source is a human donor with non-small cell lung cancer that progressed on radiotherapy plus ipilimumab. Some clones in this sample may be carry-over from other donors' samples. CDR3s leave out the opening cysteine and the closing phenylalanine or tryptophan. Fields, in order: J gene, V gene, CDR3 protein.

J: TRBJ2-3
V: TRBV5-1
CDR3: ASSLGRGDTQY

J: TRBJ1-5
V: TRBV10-3
CDR3: ATAPTPPGQGAYQPQH

J: TRBJ2-1
V: TRBV6-5
CDR3: ASSTVASDNEQF

J: TRBJ2-1
V: TRBV30
CDR3: AWSSGLAGVNEQF

J: TRBJ2-2
V: TRBV6-1
CDR3: ASSATPPGELF

J: TRBJ2-4
V: TRBV7-9
CDR3: ASRPGGTGLQNIQY

J: TRBJ1-1
V: TRBV5-6
CDR3: ASSFTGTLDTEAF

J: TRBJ2-2
V: TRBV5-1
CDR3: ASRTPAITGGPGELF

J: TRBJ2-7
V: TRBV11-3
CDR3: ASSFGLQGAHEQY

J: TRBJ1-4
V: TRBV5-1
CDR3: ASSPTGDGEKLF

J: TRBJ2-7
V: TRBV19
CDR3: ASTGAPHEQY

J: TRBJ1-1
V: TRBV7-9
CDR3: ASSGNRHGMIAF

J: TRBJ2-7
V: TRBV18
CDR3: ASSPGQGTGSEQY

J: TRBJ1-1
V: TRBV5-6
CDR3: ASSVDPNTEAF

J: TRBJ2-5
V: TRBV11-2
CDR3: ASSLDGLAGGPRETQY

J: TRBJ2-5
V: TRBV4-2
CDR3: ASSQAAGGQETQY

J: TRBJ2-3
V: TRBV19
CDR3: ASSIKQRTDTQY

J: TRBJ1-6
V: TRBV5-1
CDR3: ASSQGTGNPPLH

J: TRBJ2-5
V: TRBV27
CDR3: ASGGQGARETQY

J: TRBJ1-5
V: TRBV10-3
CDR3: AISKDRTDSNQPQH

J: TRBJ2-2
V: TRBV18
CDR3: ASSSQNRNTGELF

J: TRBJ2-1
V: TRBV6-1
CDR3: ASRLRGYNNEQF

J: TRBJ2-5
V: TRBV5-1
CDR3: ASGTSGVQETRY

J: TRBJ2-2
V: TRBV5-4
CDR3: ASSSLAGGHTGELF

J: TRBJ2-5
V: TRBV11-2
CDR3: ASSSLLDSFWGTQY

J: TRBJ2-3
V: TRBV11-3
CDR3: ASSPRGGITDTQY

J: TRBJ2-5
V: TRBV5-8
CDR3: ASSLGHDPVETQY

J: TRBJ2-3
V: TRBV7-9
CDR3: ASSYRGIRSDTQY

J: TRBJ1-3
V: TRBV6-6
CDR3: ASTDVNRGQGNTIY

J: TRBJ2-1
V: TRBV10-3
CDR3: AIRRTSGNNEQF

J: TRBJ2-3
V: TRBV18
CDR3: ASSPPGQAYTDTQY

J: TRBJ1-3
V: TRBV7-6
CDR3: ASSLAVGRGAFSGNTIY

J: TRBJ2-4
V: TRBV6-1
CDR3: ASSGPPGTPDRGKNIQY

J: TRBJ2-5
V: TRBV29-1
CDR3: SVEGGRTSRIQETQY

J: TRBJ1-2
V: TRBV29-1
CDR3: SESHWGAEDGYT

J: TRBJ2-3
V: TRBV28
CDR3: ASSGRDRGTDTQY

J: TRBJ2-7
V: TRBV2
CDR3: ASSEFYEQY

J: TRBJ2-5
V: TRBV7-6
CDR3: ASSVTGWETQY

J: NA
V: TRBV13
CDR3: ASSLGLAGGSDEQY

J: TRBJ1-2
V: TRBV18
CDR3: ASSPPGYDGYT

J: TRBJ2-2
V: TRBV6-6
CDR3: AISGQPNTGELF

J: TRBJ2-3
V: TRBV7-2
CDR3: ASERGGRDTQY

J: TRBJ1-5
V: TRBV6-5
CDR3: ASSYDPNQPQH

J: TRBJ1-5
V: TRBV28
CDR3: ASSLTGVRNQPQH

J: TRBJ2-2
V: TRBV11-2
CDR3: ASSLAGVNTGELF

J: TRBJ1-2
V: TRBV19
CDR3: ASSLGGAGSYGYT

J: TRBJ2-1
V: TRBV13
CDR3: ASSRQNYNEQF

J: TRBJ1-2
V: TRBV6-6
CDR3: ASKTGQGNYGYT

J: TRBJ2-7
V: TRBV6-5
CDR3: ASSRDRPYEQY

J: TRBJ1-1
V: TRBV11-2
CDR3: ASSFGVRSGTEAF

J: TRBJ2-7
V: TRBV11-3
CDR3: ASSYMASYEQY

J: TRBJ2-5
V: TRBV7-2
CDR3: ASSLEVLQETQY

J: TRBJ2-7
V: TRBV5-1
CDR3: ASSLAPRAGGSYEQY

J: TRBJ2-2
V: TRBV7-9
CDR3: ASSLGTHYTGELF

J: TRBJ2-1
V: TRBV28
CDR3: ASTPAGGTYNEQF

J: TRBJ2-2
V: TRBV19
CDR3: ASTGQANTGELF

J: TRBJ2-1
V: TRBV7-9
CDR3: ASHARDFGTYNEQF